This TCR beta chain stems from a study of cytotoxic CD8 clonotypes in ibrutinib-treated CLL. Study-wide background: By median roughly 62 months, about twelve had progressed and around 14 stayed remitted; responses had been 2 complete and about 24 partial.

Per the germline V gene, CDR1 is SQVTM and CDR2 is ANQGSEA. The CDR3 spans 14 residues. Trimming removed 6 bases from V and 6 bases from J; junction bases left unmatched: 11. TCRdb's table, derived via immunoSEQ multiplex PCR, lists solely in-frame clones and lacks some. The data hold roughly 180,000 clones, with approximately 84% observed a single time. This rearrangement joins TRBV29-1 to TRBJ2-7; 10 bases align to TRBD1. The clonotype was recovered from a human donor with chronic lymphocytic leukemia. The sample consisted of PBMCs, taken after 24 months of ibrutinib treatment. The CDR3 region has the DNA TGCAGCGTGGACGCCGGGACAGGGGATGGCGAGCAGTACTTC. It codes for CSVDAGTGDGEQYF.